This TCR beta chain derives from a study of OX40 agonist ivuxolimab in advanced cancers. Sequencing used immunoSEQ multiplex PCR; TCRdb keeps in-frame clones, though not all of them. The top ten hold 9% to 12% of the sample, which has roughly 48,000 clones, approximately 87% seen once. CDR3 length: 15 amino acids. V lost 0 bases to trimming and J lost 5 bases, with 11 bases between them. Germline CDR1 and CDR2: LGHNA and YSLEER. The sample here was CD4+ or CD8+ T cells sorted from blood, taken in a trial of the OX40 agonist ivuxolimab. This chain links TRBV4-3 with TRBJ2-1; tentatively, D is TRBD1 (6 bases). The source of this sequence is an adult with an advanced solid tumor such as melanoma, head and neck, liver or kidney cancer. The DNA for the CDR3 is TGCGCCAGCAGCCAAGAAGGGACACAAAACAATGAGCAGTTCTTC. Protein sequence: CASSQEGTQNNEQFF.